Below, one T cell receptor beta chain is given with its context. Its antigen is not identified. Treatment indicated: some 20 received Ad26.COV2.S at low or high dose, single or two shots; about 5 received placebo; per-sample allocation not given. Day 63 following the first vaccine or placebo injection was when the samples were taken. These data originate in a study of Ad26.COV2.S vaccination and SARS-CoV-2 variants. Whole-study results and caveats: Placebo recipients showed lower spike-specific TCR breadth than vaccinees.

Germline lookup yields CDR1 MDHEN and CDR2 SYDVKM. V lost 7 bases, J lost 5 bases, and 14 bases lay in between. This CDR3 is 13 amino acids long. Method: immunoSEQ multiplex PCR; TCRdb's copy keeps in-frame clones and lacks some. The data contain roughly 380,000 clones, roughly 90% of them singletons. The sequencing here drew on peripheral blood, taken in a trial of Ad26.COV2.S vaccine versus placebo. The J gene is TRBJ1-1, the V gene TRBV28; D not resolved. This clonotype was obtained from a person aged 18-65 years who received the Ad26.COV2.S COVID-19 vaccine or a placebo. CDR3 sequence: CASTQTRRTEAFF. CDR3 in DNA: TGTGCCAGCACCCAAACACGGAGGACTGAAGCTTTCTTT.